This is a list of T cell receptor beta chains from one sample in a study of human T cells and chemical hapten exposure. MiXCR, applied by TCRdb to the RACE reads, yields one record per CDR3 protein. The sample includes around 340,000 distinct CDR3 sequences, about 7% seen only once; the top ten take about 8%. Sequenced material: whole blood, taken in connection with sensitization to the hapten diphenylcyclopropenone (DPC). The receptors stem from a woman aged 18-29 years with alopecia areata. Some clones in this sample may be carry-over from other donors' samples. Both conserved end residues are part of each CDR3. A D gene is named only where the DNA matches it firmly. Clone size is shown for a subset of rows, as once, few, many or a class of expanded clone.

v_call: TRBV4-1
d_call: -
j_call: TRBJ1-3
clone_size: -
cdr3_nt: TGCGCCAGCAGCCTCACCCAGGTGGGGGCTAGCTCTGGAAACACCATATATTTT
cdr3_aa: CASSLTQVGASSGNTIYF

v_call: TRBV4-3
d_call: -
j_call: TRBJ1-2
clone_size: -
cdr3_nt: TGCGCCAGCAGCCAAGAACCGGGCGGCTATGGCTACACCTTC
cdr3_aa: CASSQEPGGYGYTF

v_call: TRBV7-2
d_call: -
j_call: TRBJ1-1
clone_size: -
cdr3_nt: TGTGCCAGCAGCTTAGATAGCGATCTTGCTTTCTTT
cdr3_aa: CASSLDSDLAFF

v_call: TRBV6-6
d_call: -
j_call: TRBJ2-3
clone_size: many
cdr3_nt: TGTGCCAGCAGTTACTCCCGAGGGGGTACGCAGTATTTT
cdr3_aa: CASSYSRGGTQYF

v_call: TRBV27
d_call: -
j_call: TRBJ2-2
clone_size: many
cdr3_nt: TGTGCCACCCATGGAGGTTCGGCCGGGGAGCTGTTTTTT
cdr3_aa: CATHGGSAGELFF

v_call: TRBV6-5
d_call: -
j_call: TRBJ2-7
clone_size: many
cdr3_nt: TGTGCCAGCAGTGATACCTCCTCCTACGAGCAGTACTTC
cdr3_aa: CASSDTSSYEQYF

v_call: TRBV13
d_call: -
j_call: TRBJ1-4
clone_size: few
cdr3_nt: TGTGCCAGCAGCCCCGTCGGGAGGGCTAATGAAAAACTGTTTTTT
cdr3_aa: CASSPVGRANEKLFF

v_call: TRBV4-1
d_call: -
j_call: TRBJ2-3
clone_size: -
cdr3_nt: TGCGCCAGCAGCCAAGATAGGGACCTCCCCCACACAGATACGCAGTATTTT
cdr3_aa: CASSQDRDLPHTDTQYF

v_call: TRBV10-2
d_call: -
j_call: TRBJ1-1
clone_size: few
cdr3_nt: TGCGCCAGCAGTTTTGCGACCTCCCAGTCGCCAGCTTTCTTT
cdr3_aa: CASSFATSQSPAFF

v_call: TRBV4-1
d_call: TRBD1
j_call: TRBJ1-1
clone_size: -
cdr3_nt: TGCGCCAGCAGCCAATCTTGGCAGGGGGCCGGGAACACTGAAGCTTTCTTT
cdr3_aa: CASSQSWQGAGNTEAFF

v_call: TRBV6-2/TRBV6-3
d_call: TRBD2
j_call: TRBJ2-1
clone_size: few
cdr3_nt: TGTGCCAGCAGTTATACCCTAGCGGGGGGAATCTACAATGAGCAGTTCTTC
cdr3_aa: CASSYTLAGGIYNEQFF

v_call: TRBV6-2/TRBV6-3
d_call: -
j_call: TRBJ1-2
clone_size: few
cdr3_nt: TGTGCCAGCAGTTACTCGTGGGCAGCCAACACCTTC
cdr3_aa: CASSYSWAANTF

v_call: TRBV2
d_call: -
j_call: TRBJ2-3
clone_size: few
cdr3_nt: TGTGCCAGCAGTGAAAGGCAGGCCCGAACAGATACGCAGTATTTT
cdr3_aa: CASSERQARTDTQYF

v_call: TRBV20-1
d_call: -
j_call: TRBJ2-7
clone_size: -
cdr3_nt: TGCAGTGCTAGAGATGAAGGGTCCGGCCTTCGGGACGAGCAGTACTTC
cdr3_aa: CSARDEGSGLRDEQYF

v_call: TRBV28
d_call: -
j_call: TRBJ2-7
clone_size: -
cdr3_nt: TGTGCCAGCAGACCCGACGGCTACGAGCAGTACTTC
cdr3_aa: CASRPDGYEQYF

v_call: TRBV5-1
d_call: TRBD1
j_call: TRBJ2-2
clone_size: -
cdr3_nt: TGCGCCAGCTTAGAGGGGGCAACGAACACCGGGGAGCTGTTTTTT
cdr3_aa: CASLEGATNTGELFF

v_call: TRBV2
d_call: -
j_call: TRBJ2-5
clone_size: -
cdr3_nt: TGTGCCAGCTTACTAGTTTTTGAGACCCAGTACTTC
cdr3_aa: CASLLVFETQYF

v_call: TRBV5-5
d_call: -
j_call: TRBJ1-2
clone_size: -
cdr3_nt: TGTGCCAGCAACTCCTGGGGGGCATTAAGCTATGGCTACACCTTC
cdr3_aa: CASNSWGALSYGYTF

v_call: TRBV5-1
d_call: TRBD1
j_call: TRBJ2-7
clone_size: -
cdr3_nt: TGCGCCAGCAGCGAGGGACAGGCGGCCTACGAGCAGTACTTC
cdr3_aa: CASSEGQAAYEQYF

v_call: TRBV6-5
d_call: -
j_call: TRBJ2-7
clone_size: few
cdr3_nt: TGTGCCAGCAGTTCGTCCAGGGGTGCCTACGAGCAGTACTTC
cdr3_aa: CASSSSRGAYEQYF

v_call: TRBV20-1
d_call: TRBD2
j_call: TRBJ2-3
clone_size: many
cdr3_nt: TGCAGTGCTCGGCGGGGGGCCGGAGAAGATACGCAGTATTTT
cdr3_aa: CSARRGAGEDTQYF

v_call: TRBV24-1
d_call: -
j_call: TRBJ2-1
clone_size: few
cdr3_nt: TGTGCCACCAGTGATAAGAAGTACCTTAGCTCCTACAATGAGCAGTTCTTC
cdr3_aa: CATSDKKYLSSYNEQFF

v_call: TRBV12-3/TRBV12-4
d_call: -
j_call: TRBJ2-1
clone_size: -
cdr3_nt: TGTGCCAGCAGTTTATGGAGCGGCGAGCAGTTCTTC
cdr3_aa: CASSLWSGEQFF

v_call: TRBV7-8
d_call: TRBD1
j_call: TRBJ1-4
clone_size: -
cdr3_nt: TGTGCCAGCAGCTTAGATCAGGGACAGGCCCTCTTTTTT
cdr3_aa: CASSLDQGQALFF

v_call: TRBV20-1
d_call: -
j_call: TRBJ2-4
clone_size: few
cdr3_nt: TGCAGTGCTTCAGTCCCCGATCACGGCCGCATTCAGTACTTC
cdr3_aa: CSASVPDHGRIQYF

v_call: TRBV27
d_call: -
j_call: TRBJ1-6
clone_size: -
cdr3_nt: TGTGCCAGCAGTCAGAGACGGAGCTCCTATAATTCACCCCTCCACTTT
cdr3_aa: CASSQRRSSYNSPLHF

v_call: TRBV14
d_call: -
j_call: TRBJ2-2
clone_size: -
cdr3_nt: TGTGCCAGCAGCCAAGATTGGTGGGGGGACACCGGGGAGCTGTTTTTT
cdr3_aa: CASSQDWWGDTGELFF

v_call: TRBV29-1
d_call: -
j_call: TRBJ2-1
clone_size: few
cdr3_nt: TGCAGCGCTGGACCTAAATCCTACAATGAGCAGTTCTTC
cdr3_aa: CSAGPKSYNEQFF

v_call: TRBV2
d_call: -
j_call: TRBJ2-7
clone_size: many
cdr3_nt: TGTGCCAGCAGAGGCAACCCCTACGAGCAGTACTTC
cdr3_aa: CASRGNPYEQYF

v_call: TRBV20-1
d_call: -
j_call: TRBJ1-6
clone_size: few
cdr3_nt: TGCAGTGCTAGAGATTTGCAGGGAAGAAGTTCACCCCTCCACTTT
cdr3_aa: CSARDLQGRSSPLHF

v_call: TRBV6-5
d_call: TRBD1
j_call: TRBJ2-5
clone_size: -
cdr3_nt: TGTGCCAGCACCCCGACAGGGGCGTACCAAGAGACCCAGTACTTC
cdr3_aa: CASTPTGAYQETQYF

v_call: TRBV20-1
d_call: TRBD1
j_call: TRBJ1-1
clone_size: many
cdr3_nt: TGCAGTGCTAGAACCCTCGGGACAGGGGCTGTGGTAGCTTTCTTT
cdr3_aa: CSARTLGTGAVVAFF

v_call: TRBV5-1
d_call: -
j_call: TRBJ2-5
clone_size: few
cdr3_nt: TGCGCCAGCAGCTCCTACAGTAGCCTTCTGGGAGAGACCCAGTACTTC
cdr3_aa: CASSSYSSLLGETQYF

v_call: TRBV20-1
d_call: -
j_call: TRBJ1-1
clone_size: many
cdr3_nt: TGCAGTGCTAGAGATAAATTAGAAGAGAGAAGAAACCTCAACACTGAAGCTTTCTTT
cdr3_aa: CSARDKLEERRNLNTEAFF

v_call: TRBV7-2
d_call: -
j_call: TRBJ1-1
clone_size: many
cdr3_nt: TGTGCCAGCAGTCAACAGGGTATGAACACTGAAGCTTTCTTT
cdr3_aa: CASSQQGMNTEAFF

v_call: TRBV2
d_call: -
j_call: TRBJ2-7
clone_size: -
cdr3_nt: TGTGCCAGCAGTATGGGACTGCCTGCTTTATACGAGCAGTACTTC
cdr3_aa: CASSMGLPALYEQYF

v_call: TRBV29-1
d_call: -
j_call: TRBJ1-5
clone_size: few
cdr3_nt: TGCAGCGCACTACAGGATAGCAATCAGCCCCAGCATTTT
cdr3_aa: CSALQDSNQPQHF

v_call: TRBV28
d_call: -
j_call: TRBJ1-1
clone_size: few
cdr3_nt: TGTGCCAGCATCCCTTCCCAGGGTGTTAACACTGAAGCTTTCTTT
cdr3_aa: CASIPSQGVNTEAFF

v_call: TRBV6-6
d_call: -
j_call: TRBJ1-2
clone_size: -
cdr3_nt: TGTGCCACCTTTCCTAGGGTCGGTGCAGGGATCTATGGCTACACCTTC
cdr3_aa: CATFPRVGAGIYGYTF

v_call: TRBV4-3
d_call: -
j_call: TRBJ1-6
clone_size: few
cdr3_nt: TGCGCCAGCAGCTTAGACTTCCCGAATTCACCCCTCCACTTT
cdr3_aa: CASSLDFPNSPLHF